Each of the 30 T cell receptor beta chains below was sequenced from the same sample in a study of blood T cell repertoires in COVID-19. Using immunoSEQ multiplex PCR, the repertoire was profiled, and TCRdb retains in-frame clones only, with some absent. The data contain approximately 230,000 clones, 75% to 90% of them singletons. Sequencing was done on a sample of peripheral blood. The receptors derive from a man aged 30 to 39 who had recovered from COVID-19.

The chain recombines TRBV6-1 with TRBJ2-7; D possibly corresponds to TRBD1 (6 bases). CDR3 size: 14 residues. From germline, CDR1 is MNHNS and CDR2 SASEGT. With 7 bases removed from V and 6 bases from J, the gap between germline ends came to 19 bases. CDR3 protein: CASIARQGLTEQYF. Written as DNA, the CDR3 is TGTGCCAGCATCGCACGGCAGGGGCTAACCGAGCAGTACTTC.

This chain links TRBV12-3 or TRBV12-4 with TRBJ1-4; D uncertain. The CDR3 has 11 residues. Trimming removed 2 bases at V and 8 bases at J, with 3 bases between. The CDR3 is CASSLREKLFF. The CDR3 region has the DNA TGTGCCAGCAGTTTACGGGAAAAACTGTTTTTT.

The rearrangement joins TRBV4-2 to TRBJ1-6; tentatively, D is TRBD1 (5 bases). The CDR3 contains 16 residues. Per germline, CDR1 LGHNA and CDR2 YNFKEQ. Trimming cost V 0 bases and J 10 bases, with 16 bases left between them. CDR3: CASSQESAGNVSPLHF. The CDR3 DNA is TGTGCCAGCAGCCAAGAAAGTGCAGGGAACGTGTCACCCCTCCACTTT.

The rearrangement uses TRBV7-9 and TRBJ1-5; 12 positions match TRBD1. Germline CDR1 is SEHNR and CDR2 is FQNEAQ (reference sequence). The CDR3 contains 16 residues. V gave up 4 bases and J gave up 5 bases; unmatched junction bases: 6. The CDR3 loop is CASSSPGQGAYQPQHF. CDR3 DNA sequence: TGTGCCAGCAGCTCACCGGGACAGGGGGCCTATCAGCCCCAGCATTTT.

The genes are TRBV6-4 and TRBJ1-2; 7 bases align to TRBD1. Unmatched junction bases numbered 8, after V lost 0 bases and J lost 1 base. This CDR3 region has 17 residues. Germline V gives CDR1 MRHNA, CDR2 SNTAGT. As DNA, the CDR3 is TGTGCCAGCAGTGACTCGGCTCGGACAGGACTTAACTATGGCTACACCTTC. It is translated as CASSDSARTGLNYGYTF.

The chain recombines TRBV18 with TRBJ1-1, with 7 bases fitting TRBD1. The CDR3 covers 12 residues. The J segment lost 14 bases and the V segment lost 1 base, leaving 7 bases of the junction unmatched. Germline lookup yields CDR1 KGHSH and CDR2 LQKENI. The CDR3 spells CASSPLRGTSFF. CDR3 coding DNA: TGTGCCAGCTCACCACTCAGGGGGACTAGCTTCTTT.

The rearrangement links TRBV19 to TRBJ2-2; 8 bases agree with TRBD1. The CDR3 contains 13 residues. Losses at the gene ends were 5 bases for V and 6 bases for J; bases not matched to a gene: 2. Germline lookup yields CDR1 LNHDA and CDR2 SQIVND (reference sequence). The CDR3 nucleotides are TGTGCCAGTAGTGGACAGGGCGCCGGGGAGCTGTTTTTT. This encodes CASSGQGAGELFF.

The genes are TRBV24-1 and TRBJ2-1; possible D gene TRBD2, 6 bases. CDR1 KGHDR and CDR2 SFDVKD come from the germline V gene. The V gene lost 7 bases and the J gene lost 2 bases, with 20 bases spanning the gap. This CDR3 spans 17 amino acids. CDR3 region: CATSPAGPEAPYNEQFF. The CDR3 DNA follows: TGTGCCACCAGCCCCGCGGGGCCGGAGGCGCCCTACAATGAGCAGTTCTTC.

V usage is TRBV6-5 and J usage is TRBJ2-6; tentatively, D is TRBD2 (5 bases). CDR3 length equals 16 residues. Germline V gene sequence: CDR1 MNHEY, CDR2 SVGAGI. Trimming shortened V by 4 bases and J by 4 bases, and 14 bases separated the two germline ends. The CDR3 is CASSSLRRRGANVLTF. The CDR3 DNA follows: TGTGCCAGCAGTTCCCTCAGGAGGAGGGGGGCCAACGTCCTGACTTTC.

This chain uses TRBV4-3 with TRBJ1-1; D remains ambiguous. Germline V gene data show CDR1 as LGHNA and CDR2 as YSLEER. Trimming cost V 5 bases and J 0 bases, with 16 bases left between them. This CDR3 spans 16 amino acids. CDR3 sequence: CASSSGRGIVNTEAFF. In DNA, the CDR3 is TGCGCCAGCAGCTCTGGTCGGGGTATTGTGAACACTGAAGCTTTCTTT.

This chain uses TRBV6-1 with TRBJ2-2; 7 nucleotides match TRBD1. This CDR3 is built from 18 residues. Germline V gene sequence: CDR1 MNHNS, CDR2 SASEGT. V shed 3 bases, J shed 2 bases, and the junction held 12 bases outside the gene matches. In DNA, the CDR3 is TGTGCCAGCAGTGATCCTCAGCACAGGGGCCCTAACACCGGGGAGCTGTTTTTT. Translated, it gives CASSDPQHRGPNTGELFF.

The chain joins TRBV5-1 to TRBJ1-1, with a possible D match to TRBD1 (5 bases). This CDR3 comprises 15 residues. Germline V lookup: CDR1 SGHRS, CDR2 YFSETQ. V lost 2 bases, J lost 3 bases, and 14 bases lay in between. CDR3 sequence (DNA): TGCGCCAGCAGCTTCTCTTGGGGGAGGGACACTGAAGCTTTCTTT. This encodes CASSFSWGRDTEAFF. The full variable domain, in which reference TRBV5-1 and TRBJ1-1 provide the parts outside the CDR3, is KAGVTQTPRYLIKTRGQQVTLSCSPISGHRSVSWYQQTPGQGLQFLFEYFSETQRNKGNFPGRFSGRQFSNSRSEMNVSTLELGDSALYLCASSFSWGRDTEAFFGQGTRLTVV.

This clone was seen just once. The rearrangement joins TRBV4-1 to TRBJ1-3; D is unclear. In germline, CDR1 is MGHRA, CDR2 YSYEKL. The CDR3 covers 12 residues. Trimming stripped 1 base from V and 6 bases from J, with 4 bases between. The CDR3 is CASSQVQNTIYF. For the CDR3, the DNA is TGCGCCAGCAGCCAAGTCCAAAACACCATATATTTT.

The chain couples TRBV6-1 to TRBJ1-2; D is perhaps TRBD1 (5 bases). Germline V gene lookup returns CDR1 MNHNS and CDR2 SASEGT. This CDR3 has 15 amino acids. Trimming cost V 3 bases and J 4 bases, with 15 bases left between them. This CDR3 is CASSDSAGGFYGYTF. The CDR3 nucleotides are TGTGCCAGCAGTGATTCCGCTGGGGGGTTCTATGGCTACACCTTC.

In the case of this clone: The same CDR3 is also encoded by other DNA sequences in this sample. The chain joins TRBV7-9 to TRBJ1-1; the D gene is possibly TRBD1 (5 bases). The germline V gene has CDR1 SEHNR and CDR2 FQNEAQ (reference sequence). The CDR3 covers 13 residues. V lost 1 base to trimming and J lost 3 bases, with 6 bases between them. CDR3 DNA sequence: TGTGCCAGCAGCTTAGTAGGGGACACTGAAGCTTTCTTT. Encoded protein: CASSLVGDTEAFF.

This chain uses TRBV7-9 with TRBJ1-2; 9 bases fit TRBD1. The junction had 1 base not matched to a gene; V was cut back by 1 base and J by 10 bases. Germline assignment: CDR1 SEHNR and CDR2 FQNEAQ (reference sequence). CDR3 length: 12 amino acids. The CDR3 here is CASSLGTGDYTF. CDR3 DNA sequence: TGTGCCAGCAGCTTAGGGACAGGGGACTACACCTTC.

The chain has TRBV5-1 and TRBJ2-1; D not certain. The CDR3 length is 13 residues. The V end lost 1 base, the J end lost 5 bases, and 7 bases lay between the germline ends. Per germline, CDR1 SGHRS and CDR2 YFSETQ. The CDR3: CASSLFVHNEQFF. The DNA for the CDR3 is TGCGCCAGCAGCTTGTTCGTTCACAATGAGCAGTTCTTC. The full variable domain, its missing parts supplied by reference TRBV5-1 and TRBJ2-1, is KAGVTQTPRYLIKTRGQQVTLSCSPISGHRSVSWYQQTPGQGLQFLFEYFSETQRNKGNFPGRFSGRQFSNSRSEMNVSTLELGDSALYLCASSLFVHNEQFFGPGTRLTVL.

This clone occurred a few times. The chain uses TRBV6-1 and TRBJ2-7, with 7 bases matching TRBD1. The germline gives CDR1 MNHNS, CDR2 SASEGT. Germline trimming cut 4 bases from V and 2 bases from J; bases unmatched to any gene: 14. The CDR3 length is 17 residues. The CDR3 sequence: CASSVSIQGTLTYEQYF. The CDR3 nucleotides read TGTGCCAGCAGTGTTTCAATACAGGGGACCCTAACCTACGAGCAGTACTTC.

This clone came up once. The J gene is TRBJ2-3, the V gene TRBV6-5; 7 bases are a match to TRBD1. This CDR3 has 14 amino acids. Trimming took 6 bases from V and 2 from J; bases not matched to a gene: 5. Germline assignment: CDR1 MNHEY and CDR2 SVGAGI. The CDR3 is CASRRTGLTDTQYF. As DNA, the CDR3 is TGTGCCAGCAGACGGACAGGCCTCACAGATACGCAGTATTTT.

V gene TRBV5-1 combines with J gene TRBJ2-3; 10 bases fit TRBD2. Unmatched junction bases numbered 2, after V lost 3 bases and J lost 4 bases. CDR1 is SGHRS and CDR2 is YFSETQ in the germline V gene. The CDR3 has 14 amino acids. The CDR3 region is CASSSGLAADTQYF. The CDR3 DNA is TGCGCCAGCAGCTCCGGACTAGCGGCAGATACGCAGTATTTT.

This clone was counted between two and nine times. The genes are TRBV6-1 and TRBJ1-2; a possible D gene is TRBD1 (6 bases). CDR3 length equals 16 residues. Trimming shortened V by 4 bases and J by 5 bases, and 20 bases separated the two germline ends. Germline lookup yields CDR1 MNHNS and CDR2 SASEGT. The CDR3 DNA sequence: TGTGCCAGCAGTGGCCCAGGGGCCGCCGGGATATATGGCTACACCTTC. Protein product: CASSGPGAAGIYGYTF.

The chain links TRBV4-2 to TRBJ1-6; D is possibly TRBD1 (5 bases). The CDR3 is 17 amino acids. Germline lookup yields CDR1 LGHNA and CDR2 YNFKEQ. The V and J ends lost 4 bases and 9 bases respectively, with 22 bases between them. For the CDR3, the DNA is TGTGCCAGCAGCCGAGCCACCGGGACCGGGGGATTTTCACCCCTCCACTTT. This encodes CASSRATGTGGFSPLHF.

V usage is TRBV10-3 and J usage is TRBJ1-2; unclear D gene. V was trimmed by 0 bases and J by 4 bases, leaving 9 bases between them. CDR1 is ENHRY and CDR2 is SYGVKD in the germline V gene. This CDR3 has 14 amino acids. CDR3 nucleotide sequence: TGTGCCATCAGTGAGTCGGAGGGTAGCTATGGCTACACCTTC. As protein: CAISESEGSYGYTF.

V is TRBV4-3 and J is TRBJ1-1; 7 bases align to TRBD1. Germline V gene lookup returns CDR1 LGHNA and CDR2 YSLEER. Germline trimming cut 5 bases from V and 4 bases from J; bases unmatched to any gene: 10. The CDR3 runs 15 residues. For the CDR3, the DNA is TGCGCCAGCAGCAAAGTAGGGGGCTTGTTCACTGAAGCTTTCTTT. Encoded protein: CASSKVGGLFTEAFF.

V gene TRBV30 combines with J gene TRBJ1-1; D is uncertain. Looked up from germline, CDR1 is GTSNPN and CDR2 is SVGIG (reference sequence). Trimming shortened V by 1 base and J by 8 bases, and 8 bases separated the two germline ends. The CDR3 totals 11 residues. CDR3 in DNA: TGTGCCTGGAGTGGATGGGAGGAAGCTTTCTTT. Translation gives CAWSGWEEAFF. Full variable domain (remainder filled in from reference TRBV30 and TRBJ1-1): SQTIHQWPATLVQPVGSPLSLECTVEGTSNPNLYWYRQAAGRGLQLLFYSVGIGQISSEVPQNLSASRPQDRQFILSSKKLLLSDSGFYLCAWSGWEEAFFGQGTRLTVV.

This rearrangement joins TRBV27 to TRBJ1-1; D may be TRBD1 (6 bases). V lost 5 bases, J lost 10 bases, and 17 bases lay in between. This CDR3 region has 13 residues. Germline V gene data show CDR1 as MNHEY and CDR2 as SMNVEV (reference sequence). The CDR3 spells CASSLRGDPRAFF. Written as DNA, the CDR3 is TGTGCCAGCAGTCTCAGGGGCGATCCGCGAGCTTTCTTT.

This chain links TRBV7-6 with TRBJ2-2; TRBD2 might be the D (6 bases). Germline-derived CDR1 and CDR2 are SGHVS and FNYEAQ. The CDR3 is made up of 17 amino acids. V lost 2 bases, J lost 6 bases, and 19 bases lay in between. The chain's CDR3 is CASSLYSGLSLPGELFF. The DNA for the CDR3 is TGTGCCAGCAGCTTATACTCGGGACTTTCCCTCCCCGGGGAGCTGTTTTTT.

This clone was seen repeatedly, ten times or more. The V gene is TRBV30, the J gene TRBJ1-6, with TRBD1 as a possible D gene (5 bases). Germline CDR1 is GTSNPN and CDR2 is SVGIG (reference sequence). The CDR3 extends over 15 amino acids. Trimming left V 3 bases short and J 8 bases short, with 17 bases between. DNA of the CDR3: TGTGCCTGGAGGGGGGAGGCAGGTGCGGATTCACCCCTCCACTTT. Amino acid sequence: CAWRGEAGADSPLHF.

The rearrangement joins TRBV6-2 or TRBV6-3 to TRBJ1-2; 7 bases fit TRBD1. The CDR3 totals 13 residues. Germline CDR1 reads MNHEY; CDR2 reads SVGEGT. After removal of 6 bases from V and 4 bases from J, the junction contained 5 bases not matched to a gene. In DNA, the CDR3 is TGTGCCAGCAGCCGGGACAGCCCCTATGGCTACACCTTC. Its protein is CASSRDSPYGYTF.

CDR3 loop: CASNPGTRADTQYF. The DNA of the CDR3 is TGCGCCAGCAACCCCGGGACTAGGGCAGATACGCAGTATTTT. The chain joins TRBV5-1 to TRBJ2-3; TRBD2 matches 8 bases. This CDR3 spans 14 amino acids. Germline V gene data show CDR1 as SGHRS and CDR2 as YFSETQ. V gave up 6 bases and J gave up 4 bases; unmatched junction bases: 7.